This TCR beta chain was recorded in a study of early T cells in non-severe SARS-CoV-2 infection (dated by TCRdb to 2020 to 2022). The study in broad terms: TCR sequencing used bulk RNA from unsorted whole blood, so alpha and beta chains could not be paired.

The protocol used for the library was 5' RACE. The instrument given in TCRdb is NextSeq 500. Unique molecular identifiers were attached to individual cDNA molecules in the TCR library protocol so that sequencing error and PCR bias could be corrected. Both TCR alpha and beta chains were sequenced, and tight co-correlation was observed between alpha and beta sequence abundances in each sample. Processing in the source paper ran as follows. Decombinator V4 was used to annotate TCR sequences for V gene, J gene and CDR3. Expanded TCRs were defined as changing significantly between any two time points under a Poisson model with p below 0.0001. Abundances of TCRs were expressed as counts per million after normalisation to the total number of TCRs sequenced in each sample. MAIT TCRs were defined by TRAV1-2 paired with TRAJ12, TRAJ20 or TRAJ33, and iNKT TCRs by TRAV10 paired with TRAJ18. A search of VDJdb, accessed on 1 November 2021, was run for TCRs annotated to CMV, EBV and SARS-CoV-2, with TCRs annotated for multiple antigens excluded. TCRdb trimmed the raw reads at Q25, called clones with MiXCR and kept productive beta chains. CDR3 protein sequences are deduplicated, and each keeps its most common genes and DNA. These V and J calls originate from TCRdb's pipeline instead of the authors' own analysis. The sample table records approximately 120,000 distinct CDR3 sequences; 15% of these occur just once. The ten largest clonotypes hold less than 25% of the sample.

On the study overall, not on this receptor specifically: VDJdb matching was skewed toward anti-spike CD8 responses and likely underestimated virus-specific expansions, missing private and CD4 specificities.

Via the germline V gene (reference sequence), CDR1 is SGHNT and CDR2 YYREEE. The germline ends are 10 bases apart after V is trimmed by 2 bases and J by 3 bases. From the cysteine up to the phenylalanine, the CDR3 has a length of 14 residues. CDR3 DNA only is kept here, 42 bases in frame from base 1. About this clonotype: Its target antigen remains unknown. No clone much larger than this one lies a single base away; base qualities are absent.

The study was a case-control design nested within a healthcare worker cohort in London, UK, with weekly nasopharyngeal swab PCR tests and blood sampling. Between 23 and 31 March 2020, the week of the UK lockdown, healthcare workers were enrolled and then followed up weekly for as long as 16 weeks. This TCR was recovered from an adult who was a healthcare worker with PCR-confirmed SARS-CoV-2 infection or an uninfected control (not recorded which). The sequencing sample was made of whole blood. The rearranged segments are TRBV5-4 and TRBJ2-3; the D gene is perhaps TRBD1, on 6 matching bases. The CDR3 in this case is CASSLRTETDTQYF. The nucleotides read TGTGCCAGCAGCTTACGGACAGAAACAGATACGCAGTATTTT.